Described below is a single TCR beta chain sequence and its context. Its antigen is still unknown. The sample belongs to a study of T cell repertoires in cytomegalovirus infection. In germline, CDR1 is SGHTA, CDR2 FQGNSA. The V end was cut by 4 bases, the J end by 0 bases, with 11 bases between. CDR3 length: 15 amino acids. TCRdb recomputed calls from the reads with MiXCR, one row per CDR3 protein. The sample has about half a million distinct CDR3 sequences, about 33% seen once; the top ten hold 15% to 20%. This sequence originates from a human donor in good health (CMV status not recorded). Some clones in this sample may be carry-over from other donors' samples. The specimen comprised cultured PBMCs, sampled from culture after CMV antigen stimulation. V is TRBV7-2 and J is TRBJ2-3; D gene unclear. The CDR3 DNA is TGTGCCAGCAGCTACTACTCCGCTAGCACAGATACGCAGTATTTT. Protein product: CASSYYSASTDTQYF.